This TCR beta chain was documented in a study of T cells in Graves' hyperthyroidism and ophthalmopathy. This clonotype was detected a few times. Regions amplified from RNA transcripts were the TCR beta CDR3 regions. First-round RT-PCR with HTBI primers amplified the TCR CDR3 region. One entry per CDR3 protein, called by TCRdb with MiXCR from the multiplex PCR reads. Of a few hundred thousand distinct CDR3 sequences in the sample, roughly 14% were seen once. With a duration under 2 months, the hyperthyroidism was newly diagnosed in patients aged 18 to 65. Diagnoses were established using clinical symptoms, serum thyroxine and TRAb, thyroid ultrasound and orbital computed tomography. Specimen: blood. This clonotype originated in a woman aged 18-29 years with Graves' hyperthyroidism that later progressed to Graves' ophthalmopathy.

The CDR3 nucleotides read TGTGCCAGCAGCCTCGGGGCTTTTACCAATCAGCCCCAGCATTTT. Translation: CASSLGAFTNQPQHF. The rearrangement links TRBV27 to TRBJ1-5; D is possibly TRBD1 (5 bases). The CDR3 is 15 residues long. Trimming removed 6 bases at V and 3 bases at J, with 15 bases between. CDR1 is MNHEY, CDR2 SMNVEV, per germline (reference sequence).